This TCR beta chain emerged from a study of T-cell reconstitution after alpha-beta-depleted transplantation in children. This clonotype has a handful of counts. What it binds is not known. During its preparation, the TCRbeta library received unique molecular identifiers. Via MiXCR, TCRdb re-called the PCR reads, giving one row per CDR3 protein. This sample has 700,000 to 850,000 distinct CDR3 sequences, with around 15% found just once. General study findings and limits: Expanded clones from the graft, numbering several hundred, reportedly supplied alpha-beta T cells about two months after transplant. Certain patients had high TCRbeta diversity at day 60, and it came from recipient T cells and thymic progenitors that survived. T-cell numbers and diversity, one year after transplant, stemmed largely from T cells that were newly produced.

The TCR comes from a male patient aged 5 to 17 who had a stem cell transplant for acute lymphoblastic leukemia, so the T cells may come from the graft donor. The sample consisted of PBMCs, mostly from graft donor cells, taken 360 days after TCRalphabeta/CD19-depleted stem cell transplant.

The CDR3, as DNA: TGTGCCAGCAGTCCCCCATTCGCGGGAGGGCCCCGTAGTGAGCAGTTCTTC. Translated: CASSPPFAGGPRSEQFF. This sequence joins TRBV6-1 and TRBJ2-1; 9 bases fit TRBD2. The germline V gene has CDR1 MNHNS and CDR2 SASEGT. This CDR3 region has 17 residues. With 5 bases clipped from V and 9 bases from J, the junction kept 17 bases outside the gene matches.